These 28 T cell receptor beta chains were sequenced from one sample in a study of response to subunit inactivated influenza vaccine. TCRdb fed the RT-PCR reads into MiXCR, producing one record per CDR3 protein. The profile shows about 700,000 distinct CDR3 sequences, approximately 14% of them singletons. The source material was PBMCs from blood, sampled approximately 12 days after vaccination. The receptors here all came from a man in his forties or fifties who received an inactivated influenza vaccine.

This clonotype appeared a few times. The V call is TRBV5-8, the J call TRBJ2-7, with D perhaps assigned TRBD1 or TRBD2 (5 bases each). Per the germline V gene, CDR1 is SGHTS and CDR2 is YDEGEE. The CDR3 consists of 14 residues. V was pared by 2 bases and J by 2 bases, with 11 bases between. The CDR3 protein is CASSFLRGAYEQYF. The CDR3 DNA reads as TGTGCCAGCAGCTTCCTAAGAGGGGCCTACGAGCAGTACTTC.

V usage is TRBV6-2 or TRBV6-3 and J usage is TRBJ2-1, with 12 bases aligning to TRBD2. CDR3 length: 19 residues. V was clipped by 1 base and J by 0 bases; unmatched bases: 7. Germline V CDR1 and CDR2: MNHEY, SVGEGT. The CDR3 here is CASSYLGTSGPSSYNEQFF. The CDR3 bases are TGTGCCAGCAGTTACTTAGGGACTAGCGGGCCGAGCTCCTACAATGAGCAGTTCTTC.

This clonotype was found once. The gene calls are TRBV7-9 and TRBJ2-6, with TRBD1 matching over 7 bases. The CDR3 is 16 amino acids. J gave up 2 bases and V 1 base, and 2 bases lay outside the gene matches. Germline-derived CDR1 and CDR2 are SEHNR and FQNEAQ (reference sequence). For the CDR3, the DNA is TGTGCCAGCAGCTTAGTTACAGGGGCTGGGGCCAACGTCCTGACTTTC. It encodes CASSLVTGAGANVLTF.

This clonotype showed up many times. The V gene is TRBV12-3 or TRBV12-4, the J gene TRBJ2-1; D gene unclear. The V end was cut by 6 bases, the J end by 7 bases, with 7 bases between. The CDR3 spans 11 residues. The CDR3 DNA reads as TGTGCCAGCAGCCGATATAATGAGCAGTTCTTC. This gives the protein CASSRYNEQFF.

The chain links TRBV9 to TRBJ2-7; 9 bases line up with TRBD2. The V and J ends lost 0 bases and 2 bases, in that order; junction bases with no gene match: 6. The CDR3 extends over 16 amino acids. Per germline, CDR1 SGDLS and CDR2 YYNGEE. The CDR3 DNA reads as TGTGCCAGCAGCGTAGCTGGCACTAGCGGGCCCTACGAGCAGTACTTC. It encodes CASSVAGTSGPYEQYF. Filled out from reference TRBV9 and TRBJ2-7, the complete variable domain reads DSGVTQTPKHLITATGQRVTLRCSPRSGDLSVYWYQQSLDQGLQFLIQYYNGEERAKGNILERFSAQQFPDLHSELNLSSLELGDSALYFCASSVAGTSGPYEQYFGPGTRLTVT.

The DNA for the CDR3 is TGTGCCAGCTCACCACCGACTAGCACCAATGAGCAGTTCTTC. Its translation: CASSPPTSTNEQFF. V gene TRBV18 combines with J gene TRBJ2-1; 7 bases are a match to TRBD2. The CDR3 covers 14 residues. With V trimmed by 0 bases and J by 6 bases, 2 bases remained unmatched. Germline V lookup: CDR1 KGHSH, CDR2 LQKENI.

This clonotype came up a few times. The V gene is TRBV20-1, the J gene TRBJ2-7, with 7 positions matching TRBD1. Germline V gives CDR1 DFQATT, CDR2 SNEGSKA (reference sequence). The CDR3 is 13 residues long. The junction had 3 bases not matched to a gene; V was cut back by 4 bases and J by 0 bases. CDR3 loop: CSAMGQSSYEQYF. Here the CDR3 DNA reads TGCAGTGCTATGGGACAGAGCTCCTACGAGCAGTACTTC.

V usage is TRBV20-1 and J usage is TRBJ2-5; D unresolved. The V and J ends lost 6 bases and 5 bases respectively, with 7 bases between them. This CDR3 spans 10 amino acids. Germline V lookup: CDR1 DFQATT, CDR2 SNEGSKA (reference sequence). The CDR3 region is CSAMKETQYF. The CDR3 DNA reads TGCAGTGCGATGAAGGAGACCCAGTACTTC.

V usage is TRBV12-3 or TRBV12-4 and J usage is TRBJ2-3; the D gene could be TRBD1 or TRBD2 (5 bases each). V dropped 4 bases and J dropped 0 bases, with 8 bases sitting between them. The CDR3 runs to 14 residues. The CDR3 coding sequence is TGTGCCAGCAGTTGGGACGGGAGCACAGATACGCAGTATTTT. Protein product: CASSWDGSTDTQYF.

This clonotype was counted a few times. The chain joins TRBV29-1 to TRBJ2-1, with 7 bases lining up with TRBD2. The CDR3 sequence is 15 residues long. From germline, CDR1 is SQVTM and CDR2 ANQGSEA. V shed 3 bases and J 1 base; nucleotides not matched to a gene: 6. The CDR3 here is CSVEKRLASYNEQFF. The CDR3 DNA reads as TGCAGCGTTGAGAAGCGACTAGCTTCCTACAATGAGCAGTTCTTC.

Only a few counts were recorded for this clonotype. The CDR3 spells CATSGGGHRTDTQYF. CDR3 DNA sequence: TGTGCCACCAGCGGAGGCGGACACCGCACAGATACGCAGTATTTT. The J gene is TRBJ2-3, the V gene TRBV15; D may correspond to TRBD1 or TRBD2 (5 bases each). The V end was cut by 5 bases, the J end by 1 base, with 13 bases between. Germline V gene data show CDR1 as LNHNV and CDR2 as YYDKDF (reference sequence). This CDR3 spans 15 amino acids.

This clonotype showed up just a few times. V is TRBV3-1 and J is TRBJ2-5; D is unclear. CDR1 is LGHDT, CDR2 YNNKEL, per germline (reference sequence). There are 16 residues in the CDR3. The V gene lost 1 base and the J gene lost 2 bases, with 14 bases spanning the gap. The CDR3 is CASSQGAAVGQETQYF. The CDR3 DNA sequence: TGTGCCAGCAGCCAAGGAGCAGCTGTTGGGCAAGAGACCCAGTACTTC.

This clonotype showed up many times. The V gene is TRBV7-2, the J gene TRBJ2-7, with 12 bases aligning to TRBD2. CDR3 length: 15 amino acids. V lost 3 bases to trimming and J lost 4 bases; unmatched junction nucleotides: 4. Germline-derived CDR1 and CDR2 are SGHTA and FQGNSA. The CDR3 DNA sequence: TGTGCCAGCAGCTTTGGACTAGCGGGACGATACGAGCAGTACTTC. Its translation: CASSFGLAGRYEQYF.

The rearrangement joins TRBV5-5 to TRBJ2-1; TRBD2 matches 13 bases. The CDR3 totals 16 residues. The germline gives CDR1 SGHKS, CDR2 YYEKEE (reference sequence). J gave up 4 bases and V 3 bases, and 4 bases lay outside the gene matches. The DNA for the CDR3 is TGTGCCAGCAGCTGGGGACTAGCGGGGCTTTACAATGAGCAGTTCTTC. As protein: CASSWGLAGLYNEQFF.

The chain uses TRBV10-3 and TRBJ1-6; 7 positions agree with TRBD1. V lost 5 bases to trimming and J lost 10 bases; unmatched junction nucleotides: 5. Germline V gene lookup returns CDR1 ENHRY and CDR2 SYGVKD. CDR3 length equals 13 residues. CDR3 sequence: CAISNRGDSPLHF. Here the CDR3 DNA reads TGTGCCATCAGTAACAGGGGAGACTCACCCCTCCACTTT.

Only a few counts were recorded for this clonotype. V is TRBV24-1 and J is TRBJ2-5; a weak D match, TRBD1 (6 bases). V was shortened by 3 bases and J by 2 bases, with 9 bases between the two germline ends. Per germline, CDR1 KGHDR and CDR2 SFDVKD. The length of the CDR3 is 14 residues. The DNA of the CDR3 is TGTGCCACCAGTGATCGACAGGTTCAAGAGACCCAGTACTTC. This encodes CATSDRQVQETQYF.

The V gene is TRBV20-1, the J gene TRBJ1-1; TRBD1 might be the D (5 bases). V lost 1 base and J lost 5, with 23 bases in between. The CDR3 has 17 residues. CDR1 is DFQATT and CDR2 is SNEGSKA in the germline V gene (reference sequence). This CDR3 is CSARVEAGGILGTEAFF. In nucleotides, the CDR3 is TGCAGTGCTAGAGTCGAAGCTGGGGGGATTTTGGGAACTGAAGCTTTCTTT.

CDR3 bases: TGCGCCAGCAGCTGGAGGGACAGCCACAATGAGCAGTTCTTC. Its protein product is CASSWRDSHNEQFF. The chain combines TRBV5-1 with TRBJ2-1; TRBD1 is a possible D gene (7 bases). Germline V CDR1 and CDR2: SGHRS, YFSETQ. The CDR3 is made up of 14 amino acids. V was pared by 3 bases and J by 5 bases, with 12 bases between.

The CDR3 sequence: CASREVRYRGSNQPQHF. The DNA for the CDR3 is TGTGCCTCCCGGGAGGTCAGGTACCGGGGGAGCAATCAGCCCCAGCATTTT. The chain recombines TRBV21-1 with TRBJ1-5; the table's D call, TRBD1, was not checked against the DNA. TRBV21-1 is listed as a pseudogene. The CDR3 spans 17 residues.

The rearrangement joins TRBV20-1 to TRBJ2-1, with 7 nucleotides matching TRBD2. Trimming removed 4 bases from V and 12 bases from J; junction bases left unmatched: 18. CDR3 length: 15 amino acids. CDR1 is DFQATT, CDR2 SNEGSKA, per germline (reference sequence). The CDR3 sequence: CSAMPAGLAPGGQFF. The CDR3 DNA follows: TGCAGTGCTATGCCCGCGGGACTGGCCCCGGGGGGGCAGTTCTTC.

The rearrangement joins TRBV7-2 to TRBJ1-6, with 8 nucleotides matching TRBD1. Germline lookup yields CDR1 SGHTA and CDR2 FQGNSA. This CDR3 is 15 amino acids long. With 5 bases clipped from V and 7 bases from J, the junction kept 7 bases outside the gene matches. DNA of the CDR3: TGTGCCAGCAGCACTGGACAGGGTTCAAATTCACCCCTCCACTTT. As protein: CASSTGQGSNSPLHF.

The sample holds a few counts of this clonotype. This sequence joins TRBV7-2 and TRBJ1-1; no firm D call. CDR3 size: 13 residues. The germline V gene encodes CDR1 SGHTA and CDR2 FQGNSA. Trimming stripped 1 base from V and 4 bases from J, with 7 bases between. The DNA for the CDR3 is TGTGCCAGCAGCTTAGTGGATGGCACTGAAGCTTTCTTT. Translating it yields CASSLVDGTEAFF.

This clonotype occurred a few times. The gene calls are TRBV6-2 or TRBV6-3 and TRBJ2-7, with 10 bases aligning to TRBD2. V dropped 5 bases and J dropped 6; count of bases not matched to a gene: 7. This CDR3 is 14 amino acids long. Germline CDR1 MNHEY, CDR2 SVGEGT. CDR3 sequence: CASSPSGSPPEQYF. The CDR3, as DNA: TGTGCCAGCAGTCCTAGCGGGAGCCCTCCCGAGCAGTACTTC.

The chain is built from TRBV15 and TRBJ2-1; D might be TRBD2 (5 bases). The germline V gene has CDR1 LNHNV and CDR2 YYDKDF (reference sequence). This CDR3 has 16 residues. With 0 bases removed from V and 10 bases from J, the gap between germline ends came to 19 bases. This chain's CDR3 is CATSRDPVTTPGEQFF. CDR3 nucleotide sequence: TGTGCCACCAGCAGAGATCCTGTGACGACTCCGGGGGAGCAGTTCTTC.

This clonotype was observed at least ten times. The chain recombines TRBV28 with TRBJ2-3; D not certain. CDR1 and CDR2 (germline): MDHEN, SYDVKM. This CDR3 is built from 14 residues. Trimming removed 4 bases at V and 1 base at J, with 9 bases between. CDR3 DNA: TGTGCCAGCAGTTCCCCTGGGGGCACAGATACGCAGTATTTT. This codes for CASSSPGGTDTQYF.

The V call is TRBV6-2 or TRBV6-3, the J call TRBJ2-5; a possible D gene is TRBD2 (5 bases). The CDR3 is 17 amino acids. V lost 0 bases and J lost 5, with 19 bases in between. Germline CDR1 MNHEY, CDR2 SVGEGT. In DNA form, the CDR3 reads TGTGCCAGCAGTTACTCATTGACGGGAAAATGGGAGGAGACCCAGTACTTC. Translated: CASSYSLTGKWEETQYF.

This clonotype occurred many times. The V call is TRBV28, the J call TRBJ2-1; tentatively, D is TRBD2 (5 bases). Germline V gene lookup returns CDR1 MDHEN and CDR2 SYDVKM. The V end was cut by 4 bases, the J end by 4 bases, with 17 bases between. The CDR3 is made up of 16 amino acids. CDR3 loop: CASSSQRRTLYNEQFF. CDR3 nucleotide sequence: TGTGCCAGCAGTTCTCAGCGGAGAACCCTTTACAATGAGCAGTTCTTC.

The J gene is TRBJ2-2, the V gene TRBV24-1, with D tentatively TRBD1 (6 bases). Germline lookup yields CDR1 KGHDR and CDR2 SFDVKD. This CDR3 has 18 amino acids. The V end was cut by 3 bases, the J end by 8 bases, with 24 bases between. This CDR3 is CATSDRNRGQRILGELFF. In nucleotides, the CDR3 is TGTGCCACCAGTGATCGAAACCGAGGACAGAGAATATTGGGGGAGCTGTTTTTT.